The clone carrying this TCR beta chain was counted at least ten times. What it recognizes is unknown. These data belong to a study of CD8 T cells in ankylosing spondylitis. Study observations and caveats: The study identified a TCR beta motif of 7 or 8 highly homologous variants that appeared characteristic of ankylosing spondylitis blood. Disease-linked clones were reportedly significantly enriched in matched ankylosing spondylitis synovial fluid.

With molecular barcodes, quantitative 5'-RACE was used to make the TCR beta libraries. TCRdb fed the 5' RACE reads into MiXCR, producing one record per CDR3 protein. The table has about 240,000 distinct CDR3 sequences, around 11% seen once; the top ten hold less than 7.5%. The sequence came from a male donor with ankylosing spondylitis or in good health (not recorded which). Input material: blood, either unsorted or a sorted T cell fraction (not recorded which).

The CDR3 DNA sequence: TGTGCCAGCAGTTACGGACTAAACAATGAGCAGTTCTTC. Its protein is CASSYGLNNEQFF. The chain recombines TRBV6-5 with TRBJ2-1, with TRBD2 as a possible D gene (6 bases). Trimming removed 2 bases from V and 5 bases from J, with 7 bases in between. This CDR3 is 13 amino acids long. Per germline, CDR1 MNHEY and CDR2 SVGAGI.